The 27 T cell receptor beta chains in this list originate from one sample, sequenced in a study of identical twins. TCRdb itself ran the 5' RACE reads through MiXCR, one entry per CDR3 protein. The table lists around 280,000 distinct CDR3 sequences, 8% to 9% of them singletons. These data are also associated with another study on yellow fever vaccine responses in identical twins.

What was sequenced was memory (CD45RO+) T cells sorted from blood. All receptors derive from a young woman in good health.

The rearrangement links TRBV10-1 to TRBJ2-3, with 7 nucleotides matching TRBD2. Germline loops: CDR1 WNHNN, CDR2 SYGVQD (reference sequence). The CDR3 runs to 13 residues. After removal of 6 bases from V and 2 bases from J, the junction contained 2 bases not matched to a gene. This CDR3 is CASSTSATDTQYF. Here the CDR3 DNA reads TGCGCCAGCAGCACTAGCGCCACAGATACGCAGTATTTT.

This chain joins TRBV12-5 and TRBJ2-1; D ambiguous. Germline V gene lookup returns CDR1 LGHNT and CDR2 FRNRAP. The CDR3 is 16 amino acids. V shed 2 bases and J shed 0 bases, with 11 bases lying between them. The CDR3 region is CASGLRGSSSYNEQFF. The CDR3 DNA is TGTGCTAGTGGTTTGCGTGGGTCCAGCTCCTACAATGAGCAGTTCTTC.

This clonotype was seen repeatedly, ten times or more. The chain carries TRBV11-2 and TRBJ2-1; 10 bases line up with TRBD1. J was trimmed by 2 bases and V by 5 bases; bases with no gene match: 3. CDR1 and CDR2 from the germline V gene are SGHAT and FQNNGV. The CDR3 sequence is 15 residues long. The CDR3 is CASSVDRGPYNEQFF. In nucleotides, the CDR3 is TGTGCCAGCAGCGTCGACAGGGGGCCCTACAATGAGCAGTTCTTC.

The chain recombines TRBV3-1 with TRBJ2-1; D is perhaps TRBD2 (5 bases). This CDR3 has 18 residues. CDR1 and CDR2 (germline): LGHDT, YNNKEL (reference sequence). The ends were cut back, 4 bases at V and 0 bases at J, with 19 bases in the middle. The CDR3 loop reads CASSLLGSRASSYNEQFF. DNA for the CDR3: TGTGCCAGCAGCCTCCTGGGGTCGAGGGCTAGCTCCTACAATGAGCAGTTCTTC.

This clonotype was observed a handful of times. The gene calls are TRBV29-1 and TRBJ1-1; D uncertain. V lost 3 bases and J 5 bases, leaving 7 bases between the germline ends. Germline CDR1 is SQVTM and CDR2 is ANQGSEA. This CDR3 is built from 11 residues. CDR3 coding DNA: TGCAGCGTTGATCGGGGAACTGAAGCTTTCTTT. Protein product: CSVDRGTEAFF. The full variable domain, completed using reference TRBV29-1 and TRBJ1-1, is SAVISQKPSRDICQRGTSLTIQCQVDSQVTMMFWYRQQPGQSLTLIATANQGSEATYESGFVIDKFPISRPNLTFSTLTVSNMSPEDSSIYLCSVDRGTEAFFGQGTRLTVV.

Only a few counts were recorded for this clonotype. V gene TRBV11-3 combines with J gene TRBJ2-3; D unclear. The germline V gene encodes CDR1 SGHNT and CDR2 YENEEA. The CDR3 is made up of 14 amino acids. V was trimmed by 0 bases and J by 2 bases, leaving 6 bases between them. The DNA of the CDR3 is TGTGCCAGCAGCTTAGATGCGGTCACAGATACGCAGTATTTT. The encoded protein is CASSLDAVTDTQYF.

This clonotype has at least ten counts. The V call is TRBV21-1, the J call TRBJ2-2; TRBD1 was called by the table and not checked on the DNA. TRBV21-1 corresponds to a pseudogene. The CDR3 length is 15 residues. The CDR3: CASSNIQGNTGELFF. CDR3 in DNA: TGTGCCAGCAGCAATATTCAGGGGAACACCGGGGAGCTGTTTTTT.

The genes are TRBV20-1 and TRBJ2-3; 10 bases are a match to TRBD1. Germline V gene data show CDR1 as DFQATT and CDR2 as SNEGSKA (reference sequence). The CDR3 loop spans 17 amino acids. Losses at the gene ends were 1 base for V and 3 bases for J; bases not matched to a gene: 10. CDR3 in amino acids: CSARGDGGDRGTDTQYF. CDR3 nucleotide sequence: TGCAGTGCTAGAGGGGATGGAGGGGACAGGGGAACAGATACGCAGTATTTT.

This clonotype occurred a few times. CDR3 sequence (DNA): TGTGCCAGCAGCCAGAGGGCTACCACCCCCTACGAGCAGTACTTC. It specifies CASSQRATTPYEQYF. The rearrangement uses TRBV28 and TRBJ2-7, with D perhaps TRBD2 (5 bases). CDR3 length: 15 amino acids. Trimming took 6 bases from V and 2 from J, leaving 17 bases between them. CDR1 MDHEN and CDR2 SYDVKM come from the germline V gene.

In its sample, this clonotype was seen many times. The chain recombines TRBV20-1 with TRBJ2-1, with unresolved D. Deletions cut 6 bases from V and 9 bases from J, with 12 bases between. The V gene's germline CDR1 is DFQATT and CDR2 SNEGSKA (reference sequence). The CDR3 totals 11 residues. CDR3 DNA: TGCAGTGCCATGAGGCGTCGTGAGCAGTTCTTC. It codes for CSAMRRREQFF.

The rearrangement uses TRBV27 and TRBJ2-1; 7 bases fit TRBD2. Germline CDR1 MNHEY, CDR2 SMNVEV (reference sequence). V shed 7 bases and J 5 bases; nucleotides not matched to a gene: 8. The CDR3 has 14 amino acids. CDR3 bases: TGTGCCAGCACTACCACGGGACTAAACAATGAGCAGTTCTTC. It yields the protein CASTTTGLNNEQFF.

This clonotype came up a few times. The chain employs TRBV27 and TRBJ1-5; no reliable D call. V was shortened by 0 bases and J by 0 bases, with 9 bases between the two germline ends. The CDR3 has 16 residues. Germline lookup yields CDR1 MNHEY and CDR2 SMNVEV (reference sequence). CDR3 protein: CASSLSSSYSNQPQHF. CDR3 DNA sequence: TGTGCCAGCAGTTTATCGAGCAGCTATAGCAATCAGCCCCAGCATTTT.

This clonotype was found a few times. The chain is built from TRBV9 and TRBJ2-2; 8 bases fit TRBD1. Germline V lookup: CDR1 SGDLS, CDR2 YYNGEE. V was clipped by 1 base and J by 0 bases; unmatched bases: 5. There are 17 residues in the CDR3. CDR3 protein: CASSVRTGYANTGELFF. The CDR3, as DNA: TGTGCCAGCAGCGTAAGGACAGGGTATGCGAACACCGGGGAGCTGTTTTTT.

This clonotype has a count of ten or more. The chain is built from TRBV27 and TRBJ2-3; D might be TRBD2 (6 bases). CDR1 and CDR2 from the germline V gene are MNHEY and SMNVEV (reference sequence). Trimming removed 4 bases from V and 2 bases from J, with 19 bases in between. The CDR3 runs to 17 residues. Here the CDR3 reads CASSSTPLAGLTDTQYF. The CDR3 DNA reads TGTGCCAGCAGTTCCACCCCACTAGCAGGCCTCACAGATACGCAGTATTTT.

The table lists this clonotype with many counts. The chain uses TRBV20-1 and TRBJ2-1; 12 bases match TRBD1. J was trimmed by 7 bases and V by 6 bases; bases with no gene match: 7. The CDR3 extends over 14 amino acids. Looked up from germline, CDR1 is DFQATT and CDR2 is SNEGSKA (reference sequence). CDR3 nucleotide sequence: TGCAGTGCCACGGGACAGGGGGCAGGTAATGAGCAGTTCTTC. It is translated as CSATGQGAGNEQFF.

There are many counts of this clonotype. The chain has TRBV12-3 or TRBV12-4 and TRBJ2-7; 12 positions agree with TRBD2. V was pared by 7 bases and J by 4 bases, with 5 bases of the junction left unmatched. The CDR3 has 14 residues. CDR3 residues: CASKPGLAGYEQYF. CDR3 DNA sequence: TGTGCCAGCAAACCGGGACTAGCGGGTTACGAGCAGTACTTC.

The chain combines TRBV5-1 with TRBJ2-7, with D unclear. The CDR3 is made up of 15 amino acids. The germline CDR1 and CDR2 sequences are SGHRS and YFSETQ. Between the trimmed V and J ends, which lost 4 bases and 2 bases, there was a span of 16 bases. CDR3 sequence reads: CASSPTPMAPYEQYF. The CDR3 nucleotides are TGCGCCAGCAGCCCAACCCCTATGGCCCCCTACGAGCAGTACTTC.

With respect to this clonotype: The junction departs from germline at one end; a sequencing error may be responsible. V gene TRBV7-8 combines with J gene TRBJ2-5; D is possibly TRBD1 or TRBD2 (5 bases each). The germline V gene encodes CDR1 SGHVS and CDR2 FQNEAQ. The CDR3 totals 15 residues. The CDR3 coding sequence is TGTGCCGGCAGCTTATCAGAGGGGTACCAAGAGACCCAGTACTTC. Amino acid sequence: CAGSLSEGYQETQYF.

The table lists this clonotype with many counts. V usage is TRBV24-1 and J usage is TRBJ2-6, with D unresolved. Germline lookup yields CDR1 KGHDR and CDR2 SFDVKD. The V and J ends lost 5 bases and 2 bases respectively, with 6 bases between them. The CDR3 is 14 residues long. The CDR3 DNA sequence: TGTGCCACCAGTGCTCGGGCTGGGGCCAACGTCCTGACTTTC. It yields the protein CATSARAGANVLTF.

This clonotype was observed a handful of times. The chain has TRBV10-1 and TRBJ1-1, with D tentatively TRBD1 (5 bases). The CDR3 spans 14 residues. With 3 bases removed from V and 4 bases from J, the gap between germline ends came to 12 bases. Per germline, CDR1 WNHNN and CDR2 SYGVQD (reference sequence). CDR3 sequence reads: CASSEVDSLTEAFF. The CDR3, as DNA: TGCGCCAGCAGTGAAGTCGACAGTCTCACTGAAGCTTTCTTT.

This clonotype was observed many times. This chain uses TRBV9 with TRBJ1-4; D uncertain. The ends were cut back, 3 bases at V and 2 bases at J, with 11 bases in the middle. CDR3 size: 15 residues. CDR1 is SGDLS, CDR2 YYNGEE, per germline. CDR3 in DNA: TGTGCCAGCAGCGAGAATTTTGGGACTAATGAAAAACTGTTTTTT. As protein: CASSENFGTNEKLFF.

This clonotype appeared many times. The CDR3 reads CASSLVVRLTGYQETQYF. The CDR3 bases are TGTGCCAGCAGCTTAGTAGTTCGTCTTACAGGCTACCAAGAGACCCAGTACTTC. The chain uses TRBV7-6 and TRBJ2-5, with D perhaps matching TRBD1 (5 bases). This CDR3 is built from 18 residues. The germline V and J ends were trimmed by 1 base and 0 bases, with 18 bases remaining between them. Per the germline V gene, CDR1 is SGHVS and CDR2 is FNYEAQ.

This clonotype was recorded a few times. J is TRBJ2-2 and V is TRBV20-1, with 10 bases aligning to TRBD2. With 6 bases clipped from V and 0 bases from J, the junction kept 19 bases outside the gene matches. Germline CDR1 and CDR2: DFQATT and SNEGSKA (reference sequence). The CDR3 covers 20 residues. The CDR3 bases are TGCAGTGCCACCCGGTGGGGCGCTAGCGGGAGCCGAGCGAACACCGGGGAGCTGTTTTTT. It translates to CSATRWGASGSRANTGELFF.

This clonotype was detected a few times. The chain recombines TRBV14 with TRBJ2-1, with D possibly TRBD2 on 5 matching bases. V was shortened by 4 bases and J by 6 bases, with 13 bases between the two germline ends. This CDR3 contains 14 residues. The germline V gene encodes CDR1 SGHDN and CDR2 FVKESK. DNA of the CDR3: TGTGCCAGCAGCCCGGAGGCGGTGGGCAATGAGCAGTTCTTC. Translated, it gives CASSPEAVGNEQFF.

The chain joins TRBV5-6 to TRBJ2-1; 7 bases match TRBD1. CDR3 length: 18 amino acids. With V trimmed by 0 bases and J by 6 bases, 15 bases remained unmatched. Germline V CDR1 and CDR2: SGHDT, YYEEEE. The CDR3 here is CASSLGPLLGGNRNEQFF. Written as DNA, the CDR3 is TGTGCCAGCAGCTTGGGGCCTCTACTAGGGGGCAATCGCAATGAGCAGTTCTTC.

The chain employs TRBV9 and TRBJ2-5, with 9 bases lining up with TRBD2. V lost 0 bases and J lost 8; bases outside the gene matches: 11. CDR1 SGDLS and CDR2 YYNGEE come from the germline V gene. The CDR3 length is 16 residues. As DNA, the CDR3 is TGTGCCAGCAGCGTAGATTCGGGTAGCGGGGGCCCAACCCAGTACTTC. This gives the protein CASSVDSGSGGPTQYF.

In its sample, this clonotype was seen a few times. The chain carries TRBV4-1 and TRBJ2-5, with a possible D match to TRBD1 (6 bases). This CDR3 is built from 16 residues. The germline gives CDR1 MGHRA, CDR2 YSYEKL. The V gene lost 0 bases and the J gene lost 5 bases, with 16 bases spanning the gap. The CDR3 here is CASSQDSGGRGETQYF. CDR3 nucleotide sequence: TGCGCCAGCAGCCAAGATAGTGGGGGCCGTGGGGAGACCCAGTACTTC.